This passage covers 10 T cell receptor beta chains from one sample sequenced in a study of T cells in Graves' hyperthyroidism and ophthalmopathy (dated by TCRdb to about 2019). Library creation used multiplex PCR. Data came from an Illumina HiSeq 2000. TCR beta CDR3 regions were amplified from RNA transcripts. The TCR CDR3 was subjected to a first round of RT-PCR using the HTBI primer set and the Qiagen OneStep RT-PCR kit. TCRdb reprocessed the public reads (quality trimming at Q25 with fastp, clone calling with MiXCR) and kept in-frame beta chains. Duplicate CDR3 protein sequences are folded into a single record with the most common DNA and genes. For this sample the table gives 550,000 to 800,000 distinct CDR3 sequences, of which around 15% were detected only once. The ten largest make up about a sixth of the sample. Specimen: blood. All receptors derive from a man aged 50 or older with Graves' hyperthyroidism.

With respect to this clonotype: An end of the junction does not agree with germline; a read error may underlie this. The chain is built from TRBV15 and TRBJ1-1; D is ambiguous. Germline lookup yields CDR1 LNHNV and CDR2 YYDKDF (reference sequence). The CDR3 extends over 15 amino acids. The CDR3 here is CATNRDPRMNTEAFF. CDR3 nucleotide sequence: TGTGCCACCAACAGAGATCCGAGGATGAACACTGAAGCTTTCTTT.

This clonotype was observed many times. V and J are TRBV12-3 or TRBV12-4 and TRBJ1-1; 11 bases are a match to TRBD1. The V and J ends lost 6 bases and 9 bases, in that order; junction bases with no gene match: 9. CDR3 size: 14 residues. CDR3 loop: CASRLGQGARQAFF. In nucleotides, the CDR3 is TGTGCCAGCAGGCTTGGACAGGGGGCACGGCAAGCTTTCTTT.

There are many counts of this clonotype. The chain joins TRBV30 to TRBJ1-2; 7 bases agree with TRBD1. This CDR3 region has 16 residues. V gave up 0 bases and J gave up 7 bases; unmatched junction bases: 14. Per germline, CDR1 GTSNPN and CDR2 SVGIG (reference sequence). Here the CDR3 DNA reads TGTGCCTGGAGTGTACCCCGATACAGGGGAAGAGCTGGCTACACCTTC. Protein: CAWSVPRYRGRAGYTF.

The chain couples TRBV20-1 to TRBJ2-4; possible D gene TRBD1, 6 bases. Germline V CDR1 and CDR2: DFQATT, SNEGSKA (reference sequence). The CDR3 is 15 residues long. Trimming cost V 6 bases and J 0 bases, with 15 bases left between them. CDR3 bases: TGCAGTGCCACGGACAGTACGCTAGCCAAAAACATTCAGTACTTC. It specifies CSATDSTLAKNIQYF.

Concerning this clonotype itself: A much larger clonotype is one base distant, so this may be a read error. The chain joins TRBV2 to TRBJ2-2; 12 bases are shared with TRBD2. The CDR3 contains 17 residues. Trimming removed 8 bases from V and 4 bases from J; junction bases left unmatched: 11. Per the germline V gene, CDR1 is SNHLY and CDR2 is FYNNEI. The DNA for the CDR3 is TGTGCCAGCGGGGTCACTAGCGGGAGGACTTTCACCGGGGAGCTGTTTTTT. It encodes CASGVTSGRTFTGELFF.

This clonotype appeared many times. This chain uses TRBV20-1 with TRBJ2-5; TRBD1 aligns across 11 bases. With 2 bases clipped from V and 7 bases from J, the junction kept 12 bases outside the gene matches. This CDR3 contains 16 residues. Per the germline V gene, CDR1 is DFQATT and CDR2 is SNEGSKA (reference sequence). DNA of the CDR3: TGCAGTGCTAGACAAGATAGGACAGGGGGCTATGGGACCCAGTACTTC. Translating gives CSARQDRTGGYGTQYF.

The V and J genes are TRBV5-1 and TRBJ1-1; the match to TRBD1 covers 7 bases. The junction had 3 bases not matched to a gene; V was cut back by 5 bases and J by 5 bases. The germline V gene encodes CDR1 SGHRS and CDR2 YFSETQ. This CDR3 region has 12 residues. CDR3 in DNA: TGCGCCAGCAGGACAGGGTCTACTGAAGCTTTCTTT. The encoded protein is CASRTGSTEAFF.

A few counts support this clonotype. The chain joins TRBV29-1 to TRBJ1-2; D is perhaps TRBD1 (6 bases). Germline assignment: CDR1 SQVTM and CDR2 ANQGSEA. V lost 5 bases to trimming and J lost 1 base, with 17 bases between them. The CDR3 loop spans 15 amino acids. The CDR3 bases are TGCAGCGTTTTCTCCGAGGGGGACTTTAACTATGGCTACACCTTC. This translates into CSVFSEGDFNYGYTF.

The chain joins TRBV27 to TRBJ2-1; the D gene is possibly TRBD2 (5 bases). Between the trimmed V and J ends, which lost 4 bases and 10 bases, there was a span of 17 bases. CDR1 and CDR2 from the germline V gene are MNHEY and SMNVEV (reference sequence). The CDR3 is 14 amino acids. The CDR3: CASSSHGEKQEQFF. The CDR3 nucleotides are TGTGCCAGCAGTTCCCACGGGGAGAAACAAGAGCAGTTCTTC.

The rearrangement links TRBV7-9 to TRBJ2-1, with 7 nucleotides matching TRBD2. The length of the CDR3 is 16 residues. In germline, CDR1 is SEHNR, CDR2 FQNEAQ (reference sequence). Germline trimming cut 4 bases from V and 4 bases from J; bases unmatched to any gene: 10. The CDR3 protein is CASSYPPASGYNEQFF. DNA for the CDR3: TGTGCCAGCAGCTACCCCCCGGCTAGCGGTTACAATGAGCAGTTCTTC.